These T cell receptor beta chains were read from a single sample in a study of neurological immune-mediated disorders. TCRdb used MiXCR to reprocess the 5' RACE reads, holding one entry per CDR3 protein. The sample includes 95,000 to 110,000 distinct CDR3 sequences, roughly a tenth of them seen just once. Sequencing was performed on PBMCs. These receptors were collected from a female donor with HTLV-1-associated myelopathy (HAM/TSP). Both conserved end residues are part of each CDR3. Fields, in order: J gene, V gene, CDR3 protein.

j_call: TRBJ2-7; v_call: TRBV5-1; cdr3_aa: CASSLAALAGGSYEQYF
j_call: TRBJ1-2; v_call: TRBV5-1; cdr3_aa: CASSSRTANYGYTF
j_call: TRBJ1-2; v_call: TRBV9; cdr3_aa: CASSVVQDPSYGYTF
j_call: TRBJ2-3; v_call: TRBV7-3; cdr3_aa: CASSLKAGIFTDTQYF
j_call: TRBJ1-2; v_call: TRBV5-1; cdr3_aa: CASSAFFGDRDGYTF
j_call: TRBJ2-7; v_call: TRBV7-9; cdr3_aa: CASSLKGQGSYEQYF
j_call: TRBJ1-2; v_call: TRBV20-1; cdr3_aa: CSASATLGVYGYTF
j_call: TRBJ2-2; v_call: TRBV5-1; cdr3_aa: CASSPLPQGSAGELFF
j_call: TRBJ1-5; v_call: TRBV20-1; cdr3_aa: CSAREGWGSGQPQHF
j_call: TRBJ2-7; v_call: TRBV20-1; cdr3_aa: CSASPQGPIEQYF
j_call: TRBJ1-5; v_call: TRBV20-1; cdr3_aa: CSAKAAGKLEEPQHF
j_call: TRBJ2-5; v_call: TRBV5-1; cdr3_aa: CASSYYRGQGETQYF
j_call: TRBJ2-2; v_call: TRBV28; cdr3_aa: CASRDTGMAGELFF
j_call: TRBJ2-3; v_call: TRBV7-2; cdr3_aa: CASSPWMGGTDTQYF
j_call: TRBJ2-5; v_call: TRBV5-1; cdr3_aa: CASSLLYQETQYF
j_call: TRBJ2-4; v_call: TRBV20-1; cdr3_aa: CSAWASGGGNIQYF
j_call: TRBJ2-5; v_call: TRBV11-2; cdr3_aa: CASSSNRLGRETQYF
j_call: TRBJ2-5; v_call: TRBV14; cdr3_aa: CASSQGTRRTQYF